This T cell receptor beta chain was profiled in a study of shared clonotypes between healthy human individuals. Study overall: The donors, a couple of women and a few men, were aged 18 to 49. Donors had three CD4 naive, three CD4 memory, two CD8 naive and one CD8 memory plate apiece.

This CDR3 spans 14 amino acids. Looked up from germline, CDR1 is LNHNV and CDR2 is YYDKDF (reference sequence). Trimming left V 6 bases short and J 4 bases short, with 15 bases between. Assay: immunoSEQ multiplex PCR; the TCRdb copy retains only in-frame clones and omits some. Here the sample spans 1,400,000 or so clones, 98% being singletons. This sequence joins TRBV15 and TRBJ1-1; D unresolved. Sample: naive CD4+ T cells sorted from blood. The subset is: CD45RA+ positively selected. This sequence originates from a man aged 30 to 45 in good health. The CDR3 spells CATSLRLEFTEAFF. DNA for the CDR3: TGTGCCACCAGTCTACGCTTGGAATTCACTGAAGCTTTCTTT.